Listed below are T cell receptor beta chains from one sample, sequenced in a study of graft-versus-host responses after intestinal transplantation. Method: immunoSEQ multiplex PCR; TCRdb's copy keeps in-frame clones and lacks some. The repertoire includes roughly 36,000 clones, nearly 95% of them detected once, and around 0.2% sits in the top ten. For these receptors, no antigen is known. The sample was unstimulated CD8+ T cells sorted from spleen or lymph node cells, taken before transplant. These receptors were collected from a human donor who was the organ donor for an intestinal transplant. CDR3s include the opening cysteine and the closing phenylalanine or tryptophan. Fields, in order: V gene, J gene, clone size, D gene, CDR3 DNA, CDR3 protein. D genes are given only for firm matches. Clone size is stated in some rows and not others, as once, few, many or a class when expanded.

TRBV6-4	TRBJ1-5	-	TRBD1	TGTGCCAGCAGTGAGGCCACAGGGGGCTGGGATCAGCCCCAGCATTTT	CASSEATGGWDQPQHF
TRBV6-5	TRBJ1-2	-	-	TGTGCCAGCAGTTACTCCAACCTCTATGGCTACACCTTC	CASSYSNLYGYTF
TRBV4-1	TRBJ1-2	-	-	TGCGCCAGCAGCCCGACGCGCGGGGGGGATAACTATGGCTACACCTTC	CASSPTRGGDNYGYTF
TRBV19	TRBJ1-1	-	TRBD1	TGTGCCAGTAGTATTGACAGGGCGGTGAACACTGAAGCTTTCTTT	CASSIDRAVNTEAFF
TRBV5-1	TRBJ2-7	once	-	TGCGCCAGCAGCTTAGAGGGGCCCGGGCGGGAGCAGTACTTC	CASSLEGPGREQYF
TRBV4-3	TRBJ2-1	-	TRBD1	TGCGCCAGCAGCCCGGACAGGTACAATGAGCAGTTCTTC	CASSPDRYNEQFF
TRBV6-4	TRBJ2-3	-	-	TGTGCCAGCAGTGAGGAATTATACACAGATACGCAGTATTTT	CASSEELYTDTQYF
TRBV30	TRBJ1-1	-	-	TGTGCCTGGAGTGTACGTTTCTGGGGAGCTTTCTTT	CAWSVRFWGAFF
TRBV30	TRBJ1-6	-	-	TGTGCCTGGGGGGACGGGAATTCACCCCTCCACTTT	CAWGDGNSPLHF
TRBV19	TRBJ2-7	-	-	TGTGCCAGTAGTATCCCGGGGGACTACGAGCAGTACTTC	CASSIPGDYEQYF
TRBV6-5	TRBJ2-7	-	TRBD1	TGTGCCAGCAGACACAGGGGAGACTACGAGCAGTACTTC	CASRHRGDYEQYF
TRBV4-1	TRBJ2-5	-	-	TGCGCCAGCAGCCAAGAAGGGGGTATAGGGCAAGAGACCCAGTACTTC	CASSQEGGIGQETQYF
TRBV11-2	TRBJ2-7	-	TRBD2	TGTGCCAGCAGCTTAGTACCGGGGGGGGCCATCCACGAGCAGTACTTC	CASSLVPGGAIHEQYF
TRBV5-6	TRBJ2-6	-	-	TGTGCCAGCTTTGTCTTCAATAGTCACAAAAGTCGGGCCAACGTCCTGACTTTC	CASFVFNSHKSRANVLTF
TRBV5-1	TRBJ2-2	-	-	TGCGCCAGCAGCGTGGGGGTTCTTGGTCCCGGGGAGCTGTTTTTT	CASSVGVLGPGELFF
TRBV2	TRBJ2-3	-	TRBD2	TGTGCCAGCTCCCCCAGCGGGGGATCAGATACGCAGTATTTT	CASSPSGGSDTQYF
TRBV5-1	TRBJ2-1	-	TRBD1	TGCGCCAGCAGCCTCTGGGCGGGGACAGGGACCTACAATGAGCAGTTCTTC	CASSLWAGTGTYNEQFF
TRBV5-4	TRBJ2-3	-	TRBD1	TGTGCCAGCAGCCAAGACAGGGCTAGGGCAGATACGCAGTATTTT	CASSQDRARADTQYF
TRBV13	TRBJ2-3	once	-	TGTGCCAGCAGCCCTCGACTCCAGGGCGCAGATACGCAGTATTTT	CASSPRLQGADTQYF
TRBV6-5	TRBJ2-3	-	-	TGTGCCAGCGTGTCGGGGGAAGCCAGCACAGATACGCAGTATTTT	CASVSGEASTDTQYF
TRBV5-6	TRBJ2-7	-	-	TGTGCCAGCAGCTTTTCCAGGGGGGTCGAGCAGTACTTC	CASSFSRGVEQYF
TRBV7-9	TRBJ1-6	-	-	TGTGCCAGCAGCCCGGAGGGGTCACCCTATAATTCACCCCTCCACTTT	CASSPEGSPYNSPLHF
TRBV13	TRBJ2-1	-	TRBD1	TGTGCCAGCAGCTTACCACATCCCGATCAGGGGGATGAGCAGTTCTTC	CASSLPHPDQGDEQFF
TRBV21-1	TRBJ1-1	-	-	TGTGCCAGCAGCAATGACATGGACAGGGGAATTTGCACTGAAGCTTTCTTT	CASSNDMDRGICTEAFF